Presented here are 30 T cell receptor beta chains from one specimen sequenced in a study of cytomegalovirus exposure and HLA in healthy donors. Clones were read by immunoSEQ multiplex PCR, and TCRdb kept only the in-frame ones, dropping some. The sample has around 190,000 clones, about 81% seen once; the top ten hold around 1.3%. Input material: PBMCs. The source of these receptors is a woman in her 30s in good health and CMV-seronegative.

This chain links TRBV7-2 with TRBJ1-6; D is ambiguous. The germline V gene encodes CDR1 SGHTA and CDR2 FQGNSA. Trimming shortened V by 5 bases and J by 13 bases, and 6 bases separated the two germline ends. This CDR3 has 10 residues. CDR3 loop: CASSPRPLHF. CDR3 bases: TGTGCCAGCAGCCCCCGTCCCCTCCACTTT.

In this sample, this clone turned up once. The CDR3 is CASSALRDSRGTEAFF. CDR3 sequence (DNA): TGTGCCAGCAGCGCCCTTAGGGACAGCCGAGGGACTGAAGCTTTCTTT. This sequence joins TRBV2 and TRBJ1-1; 7 bases fit TRBD1. The CDR3 sequence is 16 residues long. With 6 bases clipped from V and 5 bases from J, the junction kept 15 bases outside the gene matches. The germline CDR1 and CDR2 sequences are SNHLY and FYNNEI.

The chain recombines TRBV4-1 with TRBJ1-5, with 7 bases lining up with TRBD1. Trimming took 0 bases from V and 5 from J; bases not matched to a gene: 7. Germline assignment: CDR1 MGHRA and CDR2 YSYEKL. The CDR3 sequence is 16 residues long. The CDR3 nucleotides are TGCGCCAGCAGCCAAGAAGGGGGACAGAACTATCAGCCCCAGCATTTT. Protein: CASSQEGGQNYQPQHF.

This clone was detected once. The V gene is TRBV4-2, the J gene TRBJ2-5; 8 nucleotides align to TRBD1. The length of the CDR3 is 15 residues. V was clipped by 1 base and J by 5 bases; unmatched bases: 6. CDR1 is LGHNA, CDR2 YNFKEQ, per germline. The CDR3 DNA reads TGTGCCAGCAGCCAAGGACAGGGGTGGTGGGAGACCCAGTACTTC. Its protein is CASSQGQGWWETQYF.

The V and J genes are TRBV2 and TRBJ2-7; perhaps TRBD2 as D (5 bases). This CDR3 is built from 16 residues. Between the trimmed V and J ends, which lost 11 bases and 3 bases, there was a span of 26 bases. CDR1 SNHLY and CDR2 FYNNEI come from the germline V gene. The CDR3 coding sequence is TGTGCCTCACACTGGGTTAGGCAGATGAGGGTCTACGAGCAGTACTTC. It specifies CASHWVRQMRVYEQYF.

This chain connects TRBV12-5 to TRBJ2-2, with D perhaps TRBD2 (6 bases). This CDR3 contains 16 residues. The ends were cut back, 6 bases at V and 0 bases at J, with 14 bases in the middle. Germline assignment: CDR1 LGHNT and CDR2 FRNRAP. The CDR3 coding sequence is TGTGCTAGTGGAGGTGCGGGAAACGCGAACACCGGGGAGCTGTTTTTT. Protein: CASGGAGNANTGELFF.

This chain links TRBV19 with TRBJ2-5, with 8 bases identical to TRBD2. The CDR3 is 15 residues long. Germline loops: CDR1 LNHDA, CDR2 SQIVND (reference sequence). With 5 bases clipped from V and 2 bases from J, the junction kept 7 bases outside the gene matches. This chain's CDR3 is CASSETGGPQETQYF. In DNA, the CDR3 is TGTGCCAGTAGTGAAACGGGAGGGCCACAAGAGACCCAGTACTTC.

The genes are TRBV12-5 and TRBJ2-1, with TRBD1 identical over 9 bases. This CDR3 region has 15 residues. CDR1 is LGHNT, CDR2 FRNRAP, per germline. The V segment lost 6 bases and the J segment 4 bases; nucleotides outside the gene matches: 7. The CDR3 spells CASGSRQGGYNEQFF. As DNA, the CDR3 is TGTGCTAGTGGCTCCCGACAGGGGGGATACAATGAGCAGTTCTTC.

The chain uses TRBV19 and TRBJ1-5, with 11 bases identical to TRBD1. The ends lost 5 bases at V and 7 bases at J; junction bases unmatched: 4. Germline-derived CDR1 and CDR2 are LNHDA and SQIVND (reference sequence). The CDR3 runs to 14 residues. For the CDR3, the DNA is TGTGCCAGTAGTCCCCGGGACAGGGGGCAGCCCCAGCATTTT. Protein product: CASSPRDRGQPQHF.

The chain has TRBV30 and TRBJ1-1; 7 nucleotides align to TRBD1. Germline V CDR1 and CDR2: GTSNPN, SVGIG (reference sequence). Losses at the gene ends were 3 bases for V and 5 bases for J; bases not matched to a gene: 12. CDR3 length: 15 amino acids. The DNA for the CDR3 is TGTGCCTGGAGGACAGGGATGTTATCAATTACTGAAGCTTTCTTT. Translated, it gives CAWRTGMLSITEAFF.

The chain links TRBV27 to TRBJ2-1, with TRBD2 matching over 10 bases. Per germline, CDR1 MNHEY and CDR2 SMNVEV (reference sequence). The CDR3 has 15 amino acids. V lost 7 bases to trimming and J lost 10 bases; unmatched junction nucleotides: 13. Here the CDR3 reads CASTSWTSGSEEQFF. The CDR3 nucleotides read TGTGCCAGCACCTCCTGGACTAGCGGCTCGGAAGAGCAGTTCTTC.

This clone has only one observation. The genes are TRBV5-1 and TRBJ2-7; 10 nucleotides match TRBD2. The CDR3 extends over 16 amino acids. The V gene end was trimmed by 4 bases and the J gene end by 4 bases; junction bases not matched to a gene: 11. Per the germline V gene, CDR1 is SGHRS and CDR2 is YFSETQ. The CDR3: CASSIQSSGRLYEQYF. DNA for the CDR3: TGCGCCAGCAGCATACAATCTAGCGGGAGATTGTACGAGCAGTACTTC.

The rearrangement joins TRBV4-1 to TRBJ2-5; D gene unclear. V shed 7 bases and J shed 0 bases, with 12 bases lying between them. The germline V gene encodes CDR1 MGHRA and CDR2 YSYEKL. The CDR3 has 14 residues. This CDR3 reads CASKDQRYQETQYF. For the CDR3, the DNA is TGCGCCAGCAAAGACCAGCGTTACCAAGAGACCCAGTACTTC.

This chain links TRBV5-1 with TRBJ2-5, with TRBD1 matching over 7 bases. Unmatched junction bases numbered 8, after V lost 1 base and J lost 5 bases. Germline CDR1 SGHRS, CDR2 YFSETQ. The CDR3 consists of 15 residues. The CDR3 region has the DNA TGCGCCAGCAGCTTGATAGGGGGCTTACGGGAGACCCAGTACTTC. Its protein product is CASSLIGGLRETQYF.

The rearrangement links TRBV6-5 to TRBJ1-1; 7 bases agree with TRBD1. This CDR3 has 16 residues. V dropped 0 bases and J dropped 0; count of bases not matched to a gene: 4. Per the germline V gene, CDR1 is MNHEY and CDR2 is SVGAGI. DNA for the CDR3: TGTGCCAGCAGTTACTCTACTACAGGGGTGAACACTGAAGCTTTCTTT. It translates to CASSYSTTGVNTEAFF.

In regard to this clone: One end of the junction is discordant with germline, which a read error may explain. The chain is built from TRBV7-2 and TRBJ1-6; TRBD1 agrees at 8 bases. The CDR3 consists of 13 residues. From germline, CDR1 is SGHTA and CDR2 FQGNSA. The CDR3 sequence is CASSLGGGTGTYF. The CDR3 nucleotides are TGTGCCAGCAGCTTAGGCGGCGGGACAGGTACCTACTTT.

The chain recombines TRBV5-4 with TRBJ1-2; TRBD1 matches 7 bases. Germline CDR1 and CDR2: SGHNT and YYREEE (reference sequence). V gave up 1 base and J gave up 8 bases; unmatched junction bases: 11. CDR3 length: 15 residues. The CDR3 DNA reads TGTGCCAGCAGCTTGCAGGACAGGCTTGCGAGGGGCTACACCTTC. Translated: CASSLQDRLARGYTF.

This chain joins TRBV6-1 and TRBJ2-1, with 9 bases aligning to TRBD1. The CDR3 extends over 14 amino acids. V trimming: 10 bases; J trimming: 6 bases; junction bases outside the gene matches: 10. CDR1 and CDR2 from the germline V gene are MNHNS and SASEGT. The CDR3 loop reads CANSPGTGTNEQFF. The CDR3 DNA follows: TGTGCCAACAGCCCCGGGACAGGGACCAATGAGCAGTTCTTC.

This chain uses TRBV27 with TRBJ1-5; 12 bases agree with TRBD1. The CDR3 sequence is 20 residues long. The junction had 15 bases not matched to a gene; V was cut back by 6 bases and J by 0 bases. Germline CDR1 is MNHEY and CDR2 is SMNVEV (reference sequence). The CDR3 region is CASRPGTGGGGVYSNQPQHF. The CDR3 nucleotides read TGTGCCAGCAGACCCGGGACAGGGGGCGGTGGAGTCTATAGCAATCAGCCCCAGCATTTT.

This chain uses TRBV7-2 with TRBJ2-1; D is undetermined. The V end was cut by 4 bases, the J end by 9 bases, with 16 bases between. This CDR3 region has 14 residues. Germline assignment: CDR1 SGHTA and CDR2 FQGNSA. CDR3 loop: CASSSNRVNSEQFF. The CDR3 bases are TGTGCCAGCAGCTCGAACCGGGTCAATAGTGAGCAGTTCTTC.

This chain uses TRBV27 with TRBJ2-5; D is perhaps TRBD2 (6 bases). Germline V gene sequence: CDR1 MNHEY, CDR2 SMNVEV (reference sequence). The germline V and J ends were trimmed by 3 bases and 4 bases, with 15 bases remaining between them. The CDR3 runs 15 residues. DNA for the CDR3: TGTGCCAGCAGTTTTGTGCCGGGAGTCGGAGAGACCCAGTACTTC. Its translation is CASSFVPGVGETQYF.

With respect to this clone: Other nucleotide sequences in the sample specify the same CDR3. The V gene is TRBV5-1, the J gene TRBJ2-7; TRBD1 matches 10 bases. This CDR3 region has 15 residues. CDR1 is SGHRS and CDR2 is YFSETQ in the germline V gene. V shed 0 bases and J 1 base; nucleotides not matched to a gene: 1. This chain's CDR3 is CASSLEGQGSYEQYF. CDR3 sequence (DNA): TGCGCCAGCAGCTTGGAGGGACAGGGGTCCTACGAGCAGTACTTC.

The CDR3 loop is CASSYSRDSNEKLFF. The CDR3 DNA reads as TGTGCCAGCAGTTACTCCCGGGACAGTAATGAAAAACTGTTTTTT. The chain has TRBV6-6 and TRBJ1-4, with TRBD1 identical over 7 bases. J gave up 4 bases and V 0 bases, and 2 bases lay outside the gene matches. Germline V gene sequence: CDR1 MNHNY, CDR2 SVGAGI (reference sequence). The CDR3 runs 15 residues.

This chain uses TRBV29-1 with TRBJ2-2, with unresolved D. The CDR3 has 16 amino acids. Germline CDR1 SQVTM, CDR2 ANQGSEA. V shed 0 bases and J shed 4 bases, with 15 bases lying between them. The CDR3 region is CSVEDSLSRGTGELFF. For the CDR3, the DNA is TGCAGCGTTGAAGATTCGCTATCTCGAGGCACCGGGGAGCTGTTTTTT.

This clone was seen once. The chain joins TRBV4-1 to TRBJ2-7; tentatively, D is TRBD1 (5 bases). CDR1 MGHRA and CDR2 YSYEKL come from the germline V gene. CDR3 length: 16 residues. The germline V and J ends were trimmed by 0 bases and 0 bases, with 12 bases remaining between them. The CDR3 loop is CASSQDNRPSSYEQYF. The CDR3 bases are TGCGCCAGCAGCCAAGATAACAGGCCGAGCTCCTACGAGCAGTACTTC.

The V call is TRBV27, the J call TRBJ1-1; the D gene is possibly TRBD1 (5 bases). Germline V gives CDR1 MNHEY, CDR2 SMNVEV (reference sequence). Trimming removed 5 bases at V and 1 base at J, with 14 bases between. The CDR3 is 15 residues long. The CDR3, as DNA: TGTGCCAGCAGTCCGTTGGGGGGTGGGAACACTGAAGCTTTCTTT. It translates to CASSPLGGGNTEAFF.

The chain is built from TRBV27 and TRBJ1-5, with 9 bases matching TRBD1. The CDR3 runs to 19 residues. After removal of 4 bases from V and 0 bases from J, the junction contained 13 bases not matched to a gene. The germline CDR1 and CDR2 sequences are MNHEY and SMNVEV (reference sequence). CDR3 amino acids: CASSYPRDRAHHSNQPQHF. As DNA, the CDR3 is TGTGCCAGCAGTTACCCCCGGGACAGGGCCCATCATAGCAATCAGCCCCAGCATTTT.

This clone was detected once. The chain couples TRBV5-1 to TRBJ2-7; TRBD2 matches at 10 bases. CDR1 and CDR2 (germline): SGHRS, YFSETQ. CDR3 length: 17 residues. Unmatched junction bases numbered 8, after V lost 0 bases and J lost 2 bases. CDR3 bases: TGCGCCAGCAGCTTGGCCGGGACTAGCGACAAGACCTACGAGCAGTACTTC. As protein: CASSLAGTSDKTYEQYF. The whole variable domain, remainder taken from reference TRBV5-1 and TRBJ2-7, is KAGVTQTPRYLIKTRGQQVTLSCSPISGHRSVSWYQQTPGQGLQFLFEYFSETQRNKGNFPGRFSGRQFSNSRSEMNVSTLELGDSALYLCASSLAGTSDKTYEQYFGPGTRLTVT.

The chain carries TRBV5-1 and TRBJ2-1, with 10 nucleotides matching TRBD2. The CDR3 is made up of 15 amino acids. Germline V gives CDR1 SGHRS, CDR2 YFSETQ. After removal of 5 bases from V and 4 bases from J, the junction contained 6 bases not matched to a gene. CDR3 amino acids: CASRLAGAPYNEQFF. In DNA form, the CDR3 reads TGCGCCAGCAGGCTAGCGGGAGCCCCTTACAATGAGCAGTTCTTC.

This clone showed up just a few times. The CDR3 is CASSLLDRAYGYTF. CDR3 coding DNA: TGTGCCAGCAGTTTACTCGACAGGGCCTATGGCTACACCTTC. This chain joins TRBV28 and TRBJ1-2; TRBD1 agrees at 7 bases. Trimming cost V 2 bases and J 4 bases; bases outside gene matches: 4. The CDR3 consists of 14 residues. Germline loops: CDR1 MDHEN, CDR2 SYDVKM.